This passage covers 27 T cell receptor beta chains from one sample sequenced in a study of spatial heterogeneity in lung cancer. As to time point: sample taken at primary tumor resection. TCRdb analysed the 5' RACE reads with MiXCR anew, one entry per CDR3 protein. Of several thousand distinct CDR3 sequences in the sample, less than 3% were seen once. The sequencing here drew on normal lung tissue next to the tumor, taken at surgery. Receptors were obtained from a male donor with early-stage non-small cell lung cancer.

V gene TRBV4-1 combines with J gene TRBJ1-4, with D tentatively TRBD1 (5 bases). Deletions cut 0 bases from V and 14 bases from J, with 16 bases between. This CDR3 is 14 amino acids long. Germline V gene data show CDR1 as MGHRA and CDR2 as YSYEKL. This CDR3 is CASSQDGAARSLFF. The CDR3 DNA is TGCGCCAGCAGCCAAGACGGGGCGGCTAGGAGCCTGTTTTTT.

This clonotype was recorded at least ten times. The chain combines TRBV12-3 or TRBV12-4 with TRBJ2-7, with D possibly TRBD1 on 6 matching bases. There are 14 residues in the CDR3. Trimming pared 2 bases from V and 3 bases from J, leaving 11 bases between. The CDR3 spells CASSLTGKYYEQYF. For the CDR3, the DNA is TGTGCCAGCAGTTTAACAGGGAAATACTACGAGCAGTACTTC.

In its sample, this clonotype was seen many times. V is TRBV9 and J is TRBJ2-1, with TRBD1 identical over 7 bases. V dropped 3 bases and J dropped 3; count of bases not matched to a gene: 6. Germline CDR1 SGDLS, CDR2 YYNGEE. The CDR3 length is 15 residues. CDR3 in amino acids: CASSAGQQNYNEQFF. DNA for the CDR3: TGTGCCAGCAGCGCGGGACAGCAAAACTACAATGAGCAGTTCTTC.

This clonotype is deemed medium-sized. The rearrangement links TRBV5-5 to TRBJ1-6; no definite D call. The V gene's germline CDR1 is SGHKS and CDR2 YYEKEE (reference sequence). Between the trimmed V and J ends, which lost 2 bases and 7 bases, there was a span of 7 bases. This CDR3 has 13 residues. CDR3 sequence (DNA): TGTGCCAGCAGCTTAATCGACAATTCACCCCTCCACTTT. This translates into CASSLIDNSPLHF.

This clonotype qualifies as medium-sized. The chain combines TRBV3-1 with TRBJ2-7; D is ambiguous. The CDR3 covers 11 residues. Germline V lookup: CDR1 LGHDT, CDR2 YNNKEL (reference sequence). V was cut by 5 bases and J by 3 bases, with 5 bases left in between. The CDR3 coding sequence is TGTGCCAGCAGCACATTCTACGAGCAGTACTTC. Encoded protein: CASSTFYEQYF.

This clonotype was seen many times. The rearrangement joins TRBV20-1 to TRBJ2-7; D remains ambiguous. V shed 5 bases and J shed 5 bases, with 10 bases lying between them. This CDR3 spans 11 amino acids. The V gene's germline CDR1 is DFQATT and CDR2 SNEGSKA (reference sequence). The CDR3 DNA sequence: TGCAGTGCTGCTAAAAGGGACGAGCAGTACTTC. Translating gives CSAAKRDEQYF.

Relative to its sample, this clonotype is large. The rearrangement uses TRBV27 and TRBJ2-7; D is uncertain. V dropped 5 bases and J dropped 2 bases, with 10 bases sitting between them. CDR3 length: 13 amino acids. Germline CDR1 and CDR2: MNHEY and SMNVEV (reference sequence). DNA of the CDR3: TGTGCCAGCAGTGAAGACGGAACCTACGAGCAGTACTTC. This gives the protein CASSEDGTYEQYF.

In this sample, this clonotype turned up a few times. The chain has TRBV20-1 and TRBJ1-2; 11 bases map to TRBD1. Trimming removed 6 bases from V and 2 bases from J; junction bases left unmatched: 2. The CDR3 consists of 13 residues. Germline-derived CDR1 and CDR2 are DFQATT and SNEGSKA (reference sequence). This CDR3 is CSAWDRGNYGYTF. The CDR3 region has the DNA TGCAGTGCGTGGGACAGGGGGAACTATGGCTACACCTTC.

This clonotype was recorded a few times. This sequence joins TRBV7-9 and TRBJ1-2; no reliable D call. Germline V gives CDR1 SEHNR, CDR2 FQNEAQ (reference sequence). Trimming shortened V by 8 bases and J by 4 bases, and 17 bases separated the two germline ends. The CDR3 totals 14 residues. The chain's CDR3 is CASRRVETGYGYTF. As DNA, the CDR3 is TGTGCCAGCCGAAGGGTCGAGACCGGCTATGGCTACACCTTC.

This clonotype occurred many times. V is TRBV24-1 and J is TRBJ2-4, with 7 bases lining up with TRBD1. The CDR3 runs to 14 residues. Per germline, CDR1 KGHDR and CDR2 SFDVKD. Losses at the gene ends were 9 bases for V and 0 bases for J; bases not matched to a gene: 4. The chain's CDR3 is CATGRGPAKNIQYF. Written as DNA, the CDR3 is TGTGCCACCGGAAGGGGGCCAGCCAAAAACATTCAGTACTTC.

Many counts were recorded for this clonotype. As DNA, the CDR3 is TGCAGTGCTAGGGTTACTAGCGGGGGTGGAGGATTGGAGCAGTTCTTC. This codes for CSARVTSGGGGLEQFF. The chain combines TRBV20-1 with TRBJ2-1; 11 bases are a match to TRBD2. The germline V gene has CDR1 DFQATT and CDR2 SNEGSKA (reference sequence). V shed 3 bases, J shed 10 bases, and the junction held 14 bases outside the gene matches. The CDR3 is made up of 16 amino acids.

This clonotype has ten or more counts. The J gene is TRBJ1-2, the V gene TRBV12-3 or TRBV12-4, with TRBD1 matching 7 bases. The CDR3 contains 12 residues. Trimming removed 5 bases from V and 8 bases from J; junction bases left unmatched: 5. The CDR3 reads CASSEDRQGYTF. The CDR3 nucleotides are TGTGCCAGCAGTGAGGACAGGCAAGGCTACACCTTC.

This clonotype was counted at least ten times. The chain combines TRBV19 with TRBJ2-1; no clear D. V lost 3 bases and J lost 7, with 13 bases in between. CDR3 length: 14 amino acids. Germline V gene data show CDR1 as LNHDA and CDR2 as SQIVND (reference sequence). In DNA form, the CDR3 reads TGTGCCAGTAGTATTGGGCCCCGACGGAATGAGCAGTTCTTC. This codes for CASSIGPRRNEQFF. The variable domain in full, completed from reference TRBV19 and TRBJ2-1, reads DGGITQSPKYLFRKEGQNVTLSCEQNLNHDAMYWYRQDPGQGLRLIYYSQIVNDFQKGDIAEGYSVSREKKESFPLTVTSAQKNPTAFYLCASSIGPRRNEQFFGPGTRLTVL.

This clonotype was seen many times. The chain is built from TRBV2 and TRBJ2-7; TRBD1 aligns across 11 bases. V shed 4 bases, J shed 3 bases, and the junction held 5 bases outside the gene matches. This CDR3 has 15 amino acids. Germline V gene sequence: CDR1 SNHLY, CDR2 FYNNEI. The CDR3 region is CASSATGTGGYEQYF. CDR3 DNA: TGTGCCAGCAGTGCAACCGGGACAGGGGGCTACGAGCAGTACTTC.

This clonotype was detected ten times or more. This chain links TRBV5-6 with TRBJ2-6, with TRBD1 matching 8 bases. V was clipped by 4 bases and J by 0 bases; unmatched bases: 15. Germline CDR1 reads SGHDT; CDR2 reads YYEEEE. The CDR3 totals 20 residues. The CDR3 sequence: CASSIRPGTGIYSGANVLTF. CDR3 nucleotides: TGTGCCAGCAGCATACGACCCGGGACAGGAATTTACTCTGGGGCCAACGTCCTGACTTTC.

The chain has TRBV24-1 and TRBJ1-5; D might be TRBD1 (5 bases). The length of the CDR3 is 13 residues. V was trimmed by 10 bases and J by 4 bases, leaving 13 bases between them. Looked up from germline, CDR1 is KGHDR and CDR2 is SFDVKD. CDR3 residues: CATGGIQNQPQHF. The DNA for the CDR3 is TGTGCCACGGGGGGGATTCAGAATCAGCCCCAGCATTTT.

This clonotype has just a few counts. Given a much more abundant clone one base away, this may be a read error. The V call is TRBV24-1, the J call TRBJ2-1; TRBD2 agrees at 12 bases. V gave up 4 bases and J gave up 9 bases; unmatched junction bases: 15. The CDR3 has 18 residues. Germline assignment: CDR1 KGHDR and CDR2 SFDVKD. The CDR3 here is CATSDPKTSGRRKGEQFF. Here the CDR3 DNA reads TGTGCCACCAGTGACCCTAAAACTAGCGGGAGGAGGAAAGGTGAGCAGTTCTTC.

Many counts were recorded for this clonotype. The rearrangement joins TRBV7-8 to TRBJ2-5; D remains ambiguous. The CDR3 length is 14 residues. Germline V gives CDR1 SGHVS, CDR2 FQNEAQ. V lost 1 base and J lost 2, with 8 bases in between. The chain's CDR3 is CASSLEAAQETQYF. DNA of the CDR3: TGTGCCAGCAGCTTAGAGGCAGCACAAGAGACCCAGTACTTC.

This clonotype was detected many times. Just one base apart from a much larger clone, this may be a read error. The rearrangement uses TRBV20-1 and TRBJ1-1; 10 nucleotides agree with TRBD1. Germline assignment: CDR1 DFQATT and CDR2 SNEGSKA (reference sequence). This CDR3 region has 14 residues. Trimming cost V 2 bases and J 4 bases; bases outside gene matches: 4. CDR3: CSARLGQGGTEAFF. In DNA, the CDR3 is TGCAGTGCTAGACTTGGACAGGGGGGCACTGAAGCTTTCTTT.

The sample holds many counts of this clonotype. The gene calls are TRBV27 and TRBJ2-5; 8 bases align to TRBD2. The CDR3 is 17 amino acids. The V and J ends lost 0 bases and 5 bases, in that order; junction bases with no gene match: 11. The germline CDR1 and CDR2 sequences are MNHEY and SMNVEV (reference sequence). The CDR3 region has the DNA TGTGCCAGCAGTTTATCCCCCCGTTTCGGGGGGGAGGAGACCCAGTACTTC. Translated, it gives CASSLSPRFGGEETQYF.

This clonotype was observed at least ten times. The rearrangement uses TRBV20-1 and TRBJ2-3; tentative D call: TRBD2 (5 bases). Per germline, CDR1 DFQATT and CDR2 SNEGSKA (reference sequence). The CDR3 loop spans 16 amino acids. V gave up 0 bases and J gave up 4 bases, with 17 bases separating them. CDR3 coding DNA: TGCAGTGCTAGAGATCGTACGGGGAGTTGGGCAGATACGCAGTATTTT. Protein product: CSARDRTGSWADTQYF.

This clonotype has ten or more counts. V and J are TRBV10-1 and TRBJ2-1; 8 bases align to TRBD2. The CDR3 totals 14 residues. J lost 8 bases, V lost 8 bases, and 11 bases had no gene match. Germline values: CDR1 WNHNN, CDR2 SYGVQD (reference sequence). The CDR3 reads CASGIGTRHHEQFF. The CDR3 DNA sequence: TGCGCCAGCGGGATAGGGACTAGACACCATGAGCAGTTCTTC.

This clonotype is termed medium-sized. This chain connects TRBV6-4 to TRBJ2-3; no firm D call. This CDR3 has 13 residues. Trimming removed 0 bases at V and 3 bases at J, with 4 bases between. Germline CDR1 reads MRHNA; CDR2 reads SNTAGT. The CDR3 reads CASSDSMTDTQYF. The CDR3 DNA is TGTGCCAGCAGTGACTCCATGACAGATACGCAGTATTTT.

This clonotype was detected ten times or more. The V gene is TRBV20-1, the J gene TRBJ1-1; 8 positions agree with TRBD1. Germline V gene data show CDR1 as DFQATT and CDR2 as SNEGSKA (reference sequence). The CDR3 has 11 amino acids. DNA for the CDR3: TGCAGGCAGGGGGCGAATACTGAAGCTTTCTTT. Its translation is CRQGANTEAFF.

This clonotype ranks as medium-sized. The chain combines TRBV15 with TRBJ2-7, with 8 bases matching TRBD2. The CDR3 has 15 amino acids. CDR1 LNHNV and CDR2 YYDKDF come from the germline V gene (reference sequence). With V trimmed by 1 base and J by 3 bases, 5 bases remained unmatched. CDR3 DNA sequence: TGTGCCACCAGCAGAGGACGGGAGGGTGGCTACGAGCAGTACGTC. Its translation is CATSRGREGGYEQYV.

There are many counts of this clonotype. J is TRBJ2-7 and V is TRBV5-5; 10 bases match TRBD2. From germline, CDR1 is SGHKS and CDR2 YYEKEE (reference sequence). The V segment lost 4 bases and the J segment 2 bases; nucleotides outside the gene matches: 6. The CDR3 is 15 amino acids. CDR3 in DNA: TGTGCCAGCAGCGTGGGGCTAGCGGGGGCCTACGAGCAGTACGTC. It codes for CASSVGLAGAYEQYV.

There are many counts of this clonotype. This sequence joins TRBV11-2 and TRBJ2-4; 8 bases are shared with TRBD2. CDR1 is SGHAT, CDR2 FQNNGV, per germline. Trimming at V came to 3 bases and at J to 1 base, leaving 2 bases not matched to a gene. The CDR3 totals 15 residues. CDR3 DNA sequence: TGTGCCAGCAGCTTGACGGGGGGGGCCAAAAACATTCAGTACTTC. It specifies CASSLTGGAKNIQYF.